The 15 T cell receptor beta chains below all came from one sample that was sequenced in a study of read filtering for tumor transcriptome and immune sequencing. This library used roughly 400 ng RNA and molecular barcoded adaptors spanning alpha/delta and beta/gamma chains. TCRdb reprocessed the reads via MiXCR and lists one record per CDR3 protein. The sample consists of around 20,000 distinct CDR3 sequences, approximately 20% of them appearing once. Specimen: a population of CD138-negative cells sorted from bone marrow. The receptor source for this set is a donor aged 40 or older with multiple myeloma.

The J gene is TRBJ2-5, the V gene TRBV14; D not resolved. With 0 bases removed from V and 4 bases from J, the gap between germline ends came to 3 bases. Germline-derived CDR1 and CDR2 are SGHDN and FVKESK. The CDR3 loop spans 12 amino acids. DNA of the CDR3: TGTGCCAGCAGCCAAGAGTCAGAGACCCAGTACTTC. Translated, it gives CASSQESETQYF.

This chain joins TRBV20-1 and TRBJ1-1; 7 bases match TRBD1. V trimming: 5 bases; J trimming: 0 bases; junction bases outside the gene matches: 12. This CDR3 region has 16 residues. The germline V gene encodes CDR1 DFQATT and CDR2 SNEGSKA (reference sequence). The CDR3 reads CSALYRPGQMNTEAFF. The CDR3, as DNA: TGCAGTGCTCTCTATAGACCGGGACAGATGAACACTGAAGCTTTCTTT.

This clonotype has at least ten counts. The chain combines TRBV20-1 with TRBJ2-1; 7 bases agree with TRBD2. CDR1 and CDR2 from the germline V gene are DFQATT and SNEGSKA (reference sequence). The ends lost 0 bases at V and 6 bases at J; junction bases unmatched: 5. This CDR3 region has 14 residues. The CDR3 nucleotides are TGCAGTGCTAGAGACACAACTAGCGCCAATGAGCAGTTCTTC. This translates into CSARDTTSANEQFF.

The rearrangement uses TRBV19 and TRBJ2-7; tentatively, D is TRBD2 (5 bases). Trimming pared 4 bases from V and 4 bases from J, leaving 11 bases between. This CDR3 comprises 13 residues. CDR1 and CDR2 (germline): LNHDA, SQIVND (reference sequence). The CDR3 reads CASSSSAGYEQYF. The CDR3 nucleotides read TGTGCCAGTAGTAGTTCGGCGGGTTACGAGCAGTACTTC.

This clonotype was counted many times. The CDR3 region has the DNA TGTGCCAGCAGTTCCCCTCGGGCAAGGATGGGAACTGAAGCTTTCTTT. This translates into CASSSPRARMGTEAFF. This chain links TRBV28 with TRBJ1-1, with no clear D. V was cut by 4 bases and J by 5 bases, with 20 bases left in between. There are 16 residues in the CDR3. Looked up from germline, CDR1 is MDHEN and CDR2 is SYDVKM.

This clonotype was counted many times. The rearrangement uses TRBV5-1 and TRBJ2-7; D may be TRBD1 (6 bases). The CDR3 is made up of 13 amino acids. Trimming took 7 bases from V and 3 from J, leaving 14 bases between them. CDR1 and CDR2 from the germline V gene are SGHRS and YFSETQ. The CDR3, as DNA: TGCGCCAGCTCGTCGGGACATATCTACGAGCAGTACTTC. Amino acid sequence: CASSSGHIYEQYF. The full variable domain, in which reference TRBV5-1 and TRBJ2-7 provide the parts outside the CDR3, is KAGVTQTPRYLIKTRGQQVTLSCSPISGHRSVSWYQQTPGQGLQFLFEYFSETQRNKGNFPGRFSGRQFSNSRSEMNVSTLELGDSALYLCASSSGHIYEQYFGPGTRLTVT.

This clonotype is termed medium-sized (0.01 to 0.1%). The rearrangement uses TRBV25-1 and TRBJ1-4; TRBD1 matches at 7 bases. The CDR3 extends over 14 amino acids. The V gene's germline CDR1 is MGHDK and CDR2 SYGVNS. V lost 6 bases to trimming and J lost 5 bases; unmatched junction nucleotides: 6. In DNA form, the CDR3 reads TGTGCCAGCAGGTTAGGGGGCCGGAATGAAAAACTGTTTTTT. Protein: CASRLGGRNEKLFF.

Worth noting for this clonotype: A much larger clonotype is one base distant, so this may be a read error. The rearrangement links TRBV18 to TRBJ2-7; D unclear. The CDR3 length is 13 residues. Germline V gene data show CDR1 as KGHSH and CDR2 as LQKENI. This chain's CDR3 is CASSPGPWYELYF. Written as DNA, the CDR3 is TGTGCCAGCTCACCAGGCCCCTGGTACGAGCTGTACTTC.

This clonotype ranks as medium-sized. V gene TRBV24-1 combines with J gene TRBJ2-1, with 11 bases that match TRBD2. CDR1 and CDR2 from the germline V gene are KGHDR and SFDVKD. V shed 4 bases and J 4 bases; nucleotides not matched to a gene: 11. CDR3 length equals 18 residues. The CDR3 sequence is CATSEAGFLAGGYNEQFF. The CDR3, as DNA: TGTGCCACCAGTGAAGCGGGGTTTCTAGCGGGAGGTTACAATGAGCAGTTCTTC.

This clonotype showed up many times. V usage is TRBV6-2 or TRBV6-3 and J usage is TRBJ2-2; 10 nucleotides agree with TRBD2. This CDR3 is 15 amino acids long. CDR1 and CDR2 (germline): MNHEY, SVGEGT. With 4 bases clipped from V and 9 bases from J, the junction kept 8 bases outside the gene matches. The CDR3 is CASSLPGLAIRELFF. CDR3 nucleotides: TGTGCCAGCAGTTTACCGGGACTAGCGATAAGGGAGCTGTTTTTT.

With respect to this clonotype: The conserved closing phenylalanine or tryptophan is absent in this CDR3, likely reflecting a read error. The chain has TRBV5-1 and TRBJ1-1, with D possibly TRBD1 on 6 matching bases. Germline CDR1 is SGHRS and CDR2 is YFSETQ. The CDR3 contains 13 residues. V lost 4 bases and J lost 5, with 12 bases in between. The CDR3 loop reads CASSRGQKTEAFL. The CDR3, as DNA: TGCGCCAGCAGCCGAGGACAGAAAACTGAAGCTTTCCTT.

Judged by abundance, this clonotype is medium-sized. The rearrangement uses TRBV7-9 and TRBJ2-1, with 7 bases that match TRBD1. CDR1 SEHNR and CDR2 FQNEAQ come from the germline V gene (reference sequence). This CDR3 has 15 residues. The V segment lost 1 base and the J segment 5 bases; nucleotides outside the gene matches: 5. CDR3 DNA sequence: TGTGCCAGCAGCTTAGAGGGGGCCTGGAACAATGAGCAGTTCTTC. This codes for CASSLEGAWNNEQFF.

Turning to this clonotype: Mismatch with germline at one junction end may stem from a read error. J is TRBJ1-1 and V is TRBV19; unclear D gene. There are 13 residues in the CDR3. Germline V gene data show CDR1 as LNHDA and CDR2 as SQIVND (reference sequence). CDR3 DNA sequence: TGTGCCAGTAGTATTGGGCAGAACGCTGAAGCTTTCTTT. It encodes CASSIGQNAEAFF.

Points on this clonotype: At one end, the junction sequence differs from germline, possibly due to a read error. The chain links TRBV10-3 to TRBJ1-1; D is perhaps TRBD1 (6 bases). CDR3 size: 17 residues. In germline, CDR1 is ENHRY, CDR2 SYGVKD. The DNA of the CDR3 is TGTACCATCAGTGAGGAGGGGGATAGGCGGGTTTACACTGAAGCTTTCTTT. This sequence encodes CTISEEGDRRVYTEAFF.

As regards this clonotype: The junction differs from germline at one of its ends, possibly a read error. This chain connects TRBV28 to TRBJ2-7; TRBD2 agrees at 7 bases. CDR1 and CDR2 (germline): MDHEN, SYDVKM. This CDR3 contains 15 residues. The CDR3 DNA is TGTGCCAGCAGTTTTGAGGGGACTACTCTCTACGAGCTGTACTTC. Translating it yields CASSFEGTTLYELYF. The full variable domain, completed using reference TRBV28 and TRBJ2-7, is DVKVTQSSRYLVKRTGEKVFLECVQDMDHENMFWYRQDPGLGLRLIYFSYDVKMKEKGDIPEGYSVSREKKERFSLILESASTNQTSMYLCASSFEGTTLYELYFGPGTRLTVT.